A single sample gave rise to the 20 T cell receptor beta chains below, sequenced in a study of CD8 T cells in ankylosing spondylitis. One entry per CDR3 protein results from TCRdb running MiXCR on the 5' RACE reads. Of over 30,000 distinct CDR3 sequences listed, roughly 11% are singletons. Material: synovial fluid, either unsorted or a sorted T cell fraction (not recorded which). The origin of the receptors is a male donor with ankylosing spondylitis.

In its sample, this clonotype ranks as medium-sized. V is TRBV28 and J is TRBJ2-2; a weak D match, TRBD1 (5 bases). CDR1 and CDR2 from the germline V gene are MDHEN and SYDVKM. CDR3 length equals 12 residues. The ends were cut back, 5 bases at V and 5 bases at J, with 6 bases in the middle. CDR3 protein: CASSPGTGELFF. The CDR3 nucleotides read TGTGCCAGCAGTCCAGGGACCGGGGAGCTGTTTTTT.

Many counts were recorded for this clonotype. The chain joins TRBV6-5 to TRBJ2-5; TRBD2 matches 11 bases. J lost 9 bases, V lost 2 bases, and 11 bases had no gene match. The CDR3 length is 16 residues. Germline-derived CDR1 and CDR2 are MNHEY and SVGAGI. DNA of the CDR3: TGTGCCAGCAGTTACCCCGGGACTAGCGGTCAAATTTCCCAGTACTTC. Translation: CASSYPGTSGQISQYF.

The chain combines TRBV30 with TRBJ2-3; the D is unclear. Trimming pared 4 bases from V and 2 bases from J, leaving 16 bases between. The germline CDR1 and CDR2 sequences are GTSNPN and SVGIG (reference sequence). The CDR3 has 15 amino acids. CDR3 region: CAWTPPAGDTDTQYF. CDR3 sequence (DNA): TGTGCCTGGACTCCCCCCGCCGGAGACACAGATACGCAGTATTTT.

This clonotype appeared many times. As DNA, the CDR3 is TGCGCCAGCAGCGTGAACCCTAGCTCCTACAATGAGCAGTTCTTC. Protein sequence: CASSVNPSSYNEQFF. V is TRBV5-1 and J is TRBJ2-1; D unclear. Trimming cost V 4 bases and J 0 bases, with 11 bases left between them. The CDR3 runs 15 residues. In germline, CDR1 is SGHRS, CDR2 YFSETQ.

The chain's CDR3 is CASSAGGGTDTQYF. The CDR3 DNA is TGTGCCAGCAGTGCCGGGGGGGGCACAGATACGCAGTATTTT. This sequence joins TRBV2 and TRBJ2-3; the match to TRBD2 covers 8 bases. Germline assignment: CDR1 SNHLY and CDR2 FYNNEI. V lost 4 bases and J lost 1; bases outside the gene matches: 1. The CDR3 runs to 14 residues.

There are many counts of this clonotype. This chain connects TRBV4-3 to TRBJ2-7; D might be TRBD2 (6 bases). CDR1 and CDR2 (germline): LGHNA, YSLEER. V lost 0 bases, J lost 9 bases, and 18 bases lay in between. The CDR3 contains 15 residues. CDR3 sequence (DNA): TGCGCCAGCAGCCAAGATGGTACTCCTCGGGACTCGCAGTACTTC. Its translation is CASSQDGTPRDSQYF.

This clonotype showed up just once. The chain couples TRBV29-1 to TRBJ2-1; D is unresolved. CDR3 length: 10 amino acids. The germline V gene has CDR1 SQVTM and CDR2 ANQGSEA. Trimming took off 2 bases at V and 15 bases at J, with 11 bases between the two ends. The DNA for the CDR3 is TGCAGCGTTGAAACCCGGGTTCGGTTCTTC. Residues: CSVETRVRFF.

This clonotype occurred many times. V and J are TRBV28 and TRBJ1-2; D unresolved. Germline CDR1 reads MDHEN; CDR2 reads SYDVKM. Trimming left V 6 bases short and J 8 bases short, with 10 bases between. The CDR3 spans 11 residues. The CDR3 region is CASSTVRGYTF. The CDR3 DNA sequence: TGTGCCAGCAGCACAGTTCGCGGCTACACCTTC.

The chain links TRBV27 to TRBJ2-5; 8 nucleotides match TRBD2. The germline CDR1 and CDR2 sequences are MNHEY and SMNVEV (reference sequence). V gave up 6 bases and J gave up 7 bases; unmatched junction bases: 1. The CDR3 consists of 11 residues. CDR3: CASSGGGTQYF. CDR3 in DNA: TGTGCCAGCAGCGGGGGGGGGACCCAGTACTTC.

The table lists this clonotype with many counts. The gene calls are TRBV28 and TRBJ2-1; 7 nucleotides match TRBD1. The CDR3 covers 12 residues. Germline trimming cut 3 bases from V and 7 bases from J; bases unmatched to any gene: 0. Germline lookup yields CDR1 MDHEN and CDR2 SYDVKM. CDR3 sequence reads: CASSFRGNEQFF. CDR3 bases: TGTGCCAGCAGTTTCAGGGGGAATGAGCAGTTCTTC.

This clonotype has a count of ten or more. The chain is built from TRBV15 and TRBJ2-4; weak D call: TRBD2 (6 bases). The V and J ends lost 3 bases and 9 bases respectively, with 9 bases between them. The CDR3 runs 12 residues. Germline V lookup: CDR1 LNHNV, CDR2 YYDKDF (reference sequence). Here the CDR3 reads CATSSQGGIQYF. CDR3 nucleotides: TGTGCCACCAGCAGTCAGGGAGGCATTCAGTACTTC.

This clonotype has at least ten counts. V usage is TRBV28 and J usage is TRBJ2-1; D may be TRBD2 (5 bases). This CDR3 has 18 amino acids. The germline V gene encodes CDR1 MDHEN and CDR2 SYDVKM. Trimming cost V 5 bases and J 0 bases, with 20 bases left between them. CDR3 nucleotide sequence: TGTGCCAGCAGTCCGACGGGTTGGGCTAGCAGCTCCTACAATGAGCAGTTCTTC. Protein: CASSPTGWASSSYNEQFF.

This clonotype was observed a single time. As DNA, the CDR3 is TGTGCCACCAGCAGAGATCAGGGCTGGTCTAATTCACCCCTCCACTTT. It codes for CATSRDQGWSNSPLHF. The chain links TRBV15 to TRBJ1-6, with D perhaps matching TRBD1 (5 bases). In germline, CDR1 is LNHNV, CDR2 YYDKDF (reference sequence). The CDR3 runs 16 residues. The ends were cut back, 0 bases at V and 6 bases at J, with 12 bases in the middle.

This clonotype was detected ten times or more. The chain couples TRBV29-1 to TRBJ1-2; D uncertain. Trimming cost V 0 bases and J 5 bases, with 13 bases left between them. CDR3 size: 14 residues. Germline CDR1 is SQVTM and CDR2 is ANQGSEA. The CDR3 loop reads CSVEDLATEYGYTF. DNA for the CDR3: TGCAGCGTTGAAGATCTCGCGACGGAGTATGGCTACACCTTC. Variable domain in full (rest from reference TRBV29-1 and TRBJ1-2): SAVISQKPSRDICQRGTSLTIQCQVDSQVTMMFWYRQQPGQSLTLIATANQGSEATYESGFVIDKFPISRPNLTFSTLTVSNMSPEDSSIYLCSVEDLATEYGYTFGSGTRLTVV.

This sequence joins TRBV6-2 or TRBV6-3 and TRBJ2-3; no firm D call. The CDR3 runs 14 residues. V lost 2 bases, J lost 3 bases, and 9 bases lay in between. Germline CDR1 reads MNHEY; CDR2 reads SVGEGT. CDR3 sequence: CASSYAAATDTQYF. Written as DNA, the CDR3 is TGTGCCAGCAGTTACGCGGCGGCTACAGATACGCAGTATTTT.

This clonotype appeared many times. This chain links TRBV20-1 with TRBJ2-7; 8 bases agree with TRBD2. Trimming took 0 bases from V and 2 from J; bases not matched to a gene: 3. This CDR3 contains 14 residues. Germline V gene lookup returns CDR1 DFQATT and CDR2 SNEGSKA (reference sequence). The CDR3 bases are TGCAGTGCTAGAGATCGGGGGGGGCCCTACGAGCAGTACTTC. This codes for CSARDRGGPYEQYF.

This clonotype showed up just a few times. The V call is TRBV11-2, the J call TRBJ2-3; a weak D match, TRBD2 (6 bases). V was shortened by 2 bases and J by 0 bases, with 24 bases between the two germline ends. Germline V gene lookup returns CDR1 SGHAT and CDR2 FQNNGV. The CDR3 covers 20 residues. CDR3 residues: CASSLYAPRGTSRSTDTQYF. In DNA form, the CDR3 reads TGTGCCAGCAGCTTATATGCCCCCCGCGGCACTAGCCGAAGCACAGATACGCAGTATTTT.

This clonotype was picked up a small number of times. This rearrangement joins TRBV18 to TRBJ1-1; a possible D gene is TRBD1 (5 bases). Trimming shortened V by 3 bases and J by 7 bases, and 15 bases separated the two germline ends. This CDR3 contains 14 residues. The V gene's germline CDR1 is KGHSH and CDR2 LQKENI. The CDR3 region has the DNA TGTGCCAGCTCACCCGCGGATGGGGCGGGTGAAGCTTTCTTT. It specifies CASSPADGAGEAFF.

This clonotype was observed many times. The chain's CDR3 is CASSESENSPLHF. In DNA, the CDR3 is TGCGCCAGCAGTGAGTCGGAGAATTCACCCCTCCACTTT. The rearrangement uses TRBV10-2 and TRBJ1-6; no firm D call. The V gene lost 0 bases and the J gene lost 7 bases, with 4 bases spanning the gap. The CDR3 sequence is 13 residues long. Germline-derived CDR1 and CDR2 are WSHSY and SAAADI.

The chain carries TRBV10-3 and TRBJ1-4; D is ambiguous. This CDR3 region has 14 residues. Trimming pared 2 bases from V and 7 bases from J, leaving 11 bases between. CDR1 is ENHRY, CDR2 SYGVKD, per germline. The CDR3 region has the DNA TGTGCCATCAGTGAGGACACGGGCGGTGAAAAACTGTTTTTT. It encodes CAISEDTGGEKLFF.